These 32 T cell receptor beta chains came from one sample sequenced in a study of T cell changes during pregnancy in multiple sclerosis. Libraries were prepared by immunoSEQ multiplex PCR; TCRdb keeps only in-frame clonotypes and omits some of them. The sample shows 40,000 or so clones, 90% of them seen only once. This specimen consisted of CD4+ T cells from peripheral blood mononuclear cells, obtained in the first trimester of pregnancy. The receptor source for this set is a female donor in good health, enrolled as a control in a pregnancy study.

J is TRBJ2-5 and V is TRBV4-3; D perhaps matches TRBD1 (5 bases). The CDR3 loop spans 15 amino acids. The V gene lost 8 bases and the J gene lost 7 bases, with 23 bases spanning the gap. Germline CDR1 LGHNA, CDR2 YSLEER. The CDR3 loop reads CASGPGHQPKGTQYF. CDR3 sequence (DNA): TGCGCCAGCGGACCAGGACACCAACCCAAGGGGACCCAGTACTTC.

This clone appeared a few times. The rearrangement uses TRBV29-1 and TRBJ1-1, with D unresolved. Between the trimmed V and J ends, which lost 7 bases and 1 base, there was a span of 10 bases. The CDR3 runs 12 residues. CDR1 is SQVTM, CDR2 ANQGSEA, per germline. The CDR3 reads CSGRLGNTEAFF. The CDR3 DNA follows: TGCAGCGGGAGGCTTGGGAACACTGAAGCTTTCTTT.

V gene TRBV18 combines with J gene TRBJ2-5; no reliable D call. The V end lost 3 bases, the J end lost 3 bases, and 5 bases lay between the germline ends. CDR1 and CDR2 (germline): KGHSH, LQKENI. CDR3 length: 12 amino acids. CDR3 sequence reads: CASSPYKETQYF. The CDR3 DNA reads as TGTGCCAGCTCACCCTATAAAGAGACCCAGTACTTC.

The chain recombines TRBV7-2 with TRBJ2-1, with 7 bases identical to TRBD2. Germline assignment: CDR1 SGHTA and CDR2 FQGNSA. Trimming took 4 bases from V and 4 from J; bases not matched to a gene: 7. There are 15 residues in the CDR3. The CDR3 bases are TGTGCCAGCAGCTCGGTAGCGGGCCCGTACAATGAGCAGTTCTTC. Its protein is CASSSVAGPYNEQFF.

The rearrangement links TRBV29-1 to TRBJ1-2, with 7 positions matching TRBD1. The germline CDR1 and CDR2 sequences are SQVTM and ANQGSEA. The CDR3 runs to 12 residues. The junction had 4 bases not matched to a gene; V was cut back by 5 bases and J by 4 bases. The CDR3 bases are TGCAGCGTTACAGGGGAGGCCTATGGCTACACCTTC. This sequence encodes CSVTGEAYGYTF. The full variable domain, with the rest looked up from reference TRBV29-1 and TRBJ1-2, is SAVISQKPSRDICQRGTSLTIQCQVDSQVTMMFWYRQQPGQSLTLIATANQGSEATYESGFVIDKFPISRPNLTFSTLTVSNMSPEDSSIYLCSVTGEAYGYTFGSGTRLTVV.

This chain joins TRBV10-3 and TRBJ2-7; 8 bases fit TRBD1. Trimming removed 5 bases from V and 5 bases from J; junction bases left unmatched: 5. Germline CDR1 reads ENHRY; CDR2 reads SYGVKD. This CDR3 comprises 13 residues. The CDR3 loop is CAISSQGANEQYF. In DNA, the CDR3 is TGTGCCATCAGTTCCCAGGGGGCTAACGAGCAGTACTTC.

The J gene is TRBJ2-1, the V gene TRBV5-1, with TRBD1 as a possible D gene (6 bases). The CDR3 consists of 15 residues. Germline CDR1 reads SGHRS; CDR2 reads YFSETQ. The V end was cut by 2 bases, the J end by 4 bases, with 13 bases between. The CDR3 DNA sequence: TGCGCCAGCAGCTTTGACCAGGGGTTTTACAATGAGCAGTTCTTC. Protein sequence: CASSFDQGFYNEQFF.

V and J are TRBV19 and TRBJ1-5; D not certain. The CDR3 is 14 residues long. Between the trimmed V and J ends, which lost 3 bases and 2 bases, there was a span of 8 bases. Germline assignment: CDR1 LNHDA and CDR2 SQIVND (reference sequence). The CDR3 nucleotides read TGTGCCAGTAGTATCGACGGGGGCAATCAGCCCCAGCATTTT. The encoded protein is CASSIDGGNQPQHF.

The CDR3 loop is CASSYRVLDGYTF. CDR3 coding DNA: TGTGCCAGCAGCTACAGGGTGCTGGATGGCTACACCTTC. This chain uses TRBV5-4 with TRBJ1-2; D may be TRBD1 (6 bases). This CDR3 has 13 residues. The germline CDR1 and CDR2 sequences are SGHNT and YYREEE (reference sequence). Trimming stripped 3 bases from V and 6 bases from J, with 12 bases between.

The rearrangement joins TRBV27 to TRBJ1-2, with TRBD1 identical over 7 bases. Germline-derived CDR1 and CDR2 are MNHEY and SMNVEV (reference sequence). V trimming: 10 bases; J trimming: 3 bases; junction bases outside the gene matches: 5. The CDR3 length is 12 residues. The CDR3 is CATKDRHYGYTF. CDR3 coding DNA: TGTGCCACCAAGGACAGGCACTATGGCTACACCTTC.

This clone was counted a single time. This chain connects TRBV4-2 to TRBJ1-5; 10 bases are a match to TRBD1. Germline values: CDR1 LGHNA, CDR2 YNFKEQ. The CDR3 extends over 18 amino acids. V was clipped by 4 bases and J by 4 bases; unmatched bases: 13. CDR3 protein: CASSLRGDRGAGNQPQHF. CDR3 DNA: TGTGCCAGCAGCCTAAGGGGGGACAGGGGCGCCGGAAATCAGCCCCAGCATTTT.

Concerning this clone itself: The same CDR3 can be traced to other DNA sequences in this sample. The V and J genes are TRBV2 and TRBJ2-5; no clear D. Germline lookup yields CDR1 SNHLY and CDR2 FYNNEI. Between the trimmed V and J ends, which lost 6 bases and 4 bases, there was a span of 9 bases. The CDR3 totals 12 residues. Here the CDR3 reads CASSLRLETQYF. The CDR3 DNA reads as TGTGCCAGCAGCCTCAGGCTAGAGACCCAGTACTTC.

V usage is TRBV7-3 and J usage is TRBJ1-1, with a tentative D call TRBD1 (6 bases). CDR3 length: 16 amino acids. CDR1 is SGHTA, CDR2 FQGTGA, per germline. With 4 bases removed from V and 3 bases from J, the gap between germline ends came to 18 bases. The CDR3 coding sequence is TGTGCCAGCAGCTCGAAGGGGGTTGCGGGTCACACTGAAGCTTTCTTT. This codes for CASSSKGVAGHTEAFF.

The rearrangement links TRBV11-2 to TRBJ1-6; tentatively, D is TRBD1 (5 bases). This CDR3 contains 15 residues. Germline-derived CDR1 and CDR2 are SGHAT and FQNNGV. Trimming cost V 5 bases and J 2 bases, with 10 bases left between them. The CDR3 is CASSPSGTYNSPLHF. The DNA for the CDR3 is TGTGCCAGCAGCCCTTCAGGGACCTATAATTCACCCCTCCACTTT.

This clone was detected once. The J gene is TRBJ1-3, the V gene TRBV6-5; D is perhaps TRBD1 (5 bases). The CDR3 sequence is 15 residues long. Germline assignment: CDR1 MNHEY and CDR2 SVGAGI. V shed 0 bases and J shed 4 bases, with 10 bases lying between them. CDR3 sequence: CASSYSGQRGNTIYF. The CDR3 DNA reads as TGTGCCAGCAGTTACTCAGGACAACGGGGAAACACCATATATTTT.

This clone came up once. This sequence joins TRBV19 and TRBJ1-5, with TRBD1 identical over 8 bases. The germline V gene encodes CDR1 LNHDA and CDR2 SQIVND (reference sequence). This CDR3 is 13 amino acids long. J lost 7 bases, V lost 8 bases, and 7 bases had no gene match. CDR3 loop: CASGTGLRQPQHF. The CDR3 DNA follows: TGTGCCAGTGGGACAGGTTTAAGGCAGCCCCAGCATTTT.

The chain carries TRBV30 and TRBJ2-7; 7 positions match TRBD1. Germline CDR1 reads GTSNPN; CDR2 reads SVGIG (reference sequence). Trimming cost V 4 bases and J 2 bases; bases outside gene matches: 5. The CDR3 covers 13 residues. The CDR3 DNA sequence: TGTGCCTGGACTGGACAGGCCCCCTACGAGCAGTACTTC. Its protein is CAWTGQAPYEQYF.

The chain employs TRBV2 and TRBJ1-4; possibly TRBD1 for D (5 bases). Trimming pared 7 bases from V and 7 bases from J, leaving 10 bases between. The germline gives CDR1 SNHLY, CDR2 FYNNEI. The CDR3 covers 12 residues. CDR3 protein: CASIDRGEKLFF. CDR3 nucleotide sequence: TGTGCCAGCATCGATAGGGGTGAAAAACTGTTTTTT.

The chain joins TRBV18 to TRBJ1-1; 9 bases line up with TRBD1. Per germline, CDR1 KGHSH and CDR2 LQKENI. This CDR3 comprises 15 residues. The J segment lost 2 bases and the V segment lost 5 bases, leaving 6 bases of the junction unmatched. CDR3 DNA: TGTGCCAGCTCATCTCGACAGGGGGTAAACACTGAAGCTTTCTTT. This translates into CASSSRQGVNTEAFF.

CDR3 nucleotides: TGCGCCAGCAGCCCCCAAGGGGGGAACACTGAAGCTTTCTTT. This translates into CASSPQGGNTEAFF. This chain uses TRBV5-1 with TRBJ1-1; D possibly corresponds to TRBD1 (6 bases). Germline assignment: CDR1 SGHRS and CDR2 YFSETQ. This CDR3 has 14 amino acids. V was pared by 4 bases and J by 1 base, with 11 bases between.

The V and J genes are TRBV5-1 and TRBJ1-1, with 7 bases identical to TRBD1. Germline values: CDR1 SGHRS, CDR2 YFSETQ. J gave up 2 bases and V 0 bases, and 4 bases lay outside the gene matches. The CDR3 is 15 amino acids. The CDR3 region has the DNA TGCGCCAGCAGCTTGGGAAGACAGGGAAACACTGAAGCTTTCTTT. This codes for CASSLGRQGNTEAFF.

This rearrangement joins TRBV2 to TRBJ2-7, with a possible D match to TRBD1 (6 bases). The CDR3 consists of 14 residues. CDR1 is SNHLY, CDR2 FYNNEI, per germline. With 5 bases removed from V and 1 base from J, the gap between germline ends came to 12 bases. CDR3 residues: CASSRQGSSYEQYF. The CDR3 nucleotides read TGTGCCAGCAGTCGGCAGGGGTCGTCCTACGAGCAGTACTTC.

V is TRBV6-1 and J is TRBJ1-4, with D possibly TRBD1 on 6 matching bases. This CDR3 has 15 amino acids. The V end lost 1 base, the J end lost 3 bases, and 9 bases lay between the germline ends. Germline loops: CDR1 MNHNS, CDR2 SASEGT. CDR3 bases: TGTGCCAGCAGTGAAGGGACAGTTTCTAATGAAAAACTGTTTTTT. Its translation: CASSEGTVSNEKLFF.

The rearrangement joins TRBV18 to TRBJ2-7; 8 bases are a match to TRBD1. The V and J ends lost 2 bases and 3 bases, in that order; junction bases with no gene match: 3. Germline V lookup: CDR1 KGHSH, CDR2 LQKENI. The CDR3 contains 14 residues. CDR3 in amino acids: CASSPVDRVYEQYF. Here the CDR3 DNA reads TGTGCCAGCTCACCAGTGGACAGGGTCTACGAGCAGTACTTC.

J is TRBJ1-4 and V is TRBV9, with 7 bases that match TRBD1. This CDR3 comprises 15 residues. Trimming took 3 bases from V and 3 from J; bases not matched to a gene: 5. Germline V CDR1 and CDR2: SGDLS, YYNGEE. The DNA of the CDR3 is TGTGCCAGCAGCGCCCTAACAGGGGCTAATGAAAAACTGTTTTTT. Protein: CASSALTGANEKLFF.

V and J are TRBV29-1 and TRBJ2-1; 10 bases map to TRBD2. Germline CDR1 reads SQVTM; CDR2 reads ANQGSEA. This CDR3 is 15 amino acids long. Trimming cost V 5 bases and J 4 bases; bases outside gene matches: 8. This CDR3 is CSVLSASGGYNEQFF. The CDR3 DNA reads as TGCAGCGTTCTTTCCGCTAGCGGGGGTTACAATGAGCAGTTCTTC.

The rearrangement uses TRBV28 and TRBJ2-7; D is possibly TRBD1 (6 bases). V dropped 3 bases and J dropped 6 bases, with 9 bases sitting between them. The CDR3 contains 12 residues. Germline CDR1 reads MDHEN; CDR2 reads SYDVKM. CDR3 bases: TGTGCCAGCAGTTTGAACAGGGTCGAGCAGTACTTC. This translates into CASSLNRVEQYF.

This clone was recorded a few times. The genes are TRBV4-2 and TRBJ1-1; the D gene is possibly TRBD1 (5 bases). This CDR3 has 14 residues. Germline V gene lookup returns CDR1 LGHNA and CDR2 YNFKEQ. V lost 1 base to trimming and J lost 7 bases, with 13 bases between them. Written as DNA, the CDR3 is TGTGCCAGCAGCCAAGTTGCGGGGGAGGGTGAAGCTTTCTTT. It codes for CASSQVAGEGEAFF.

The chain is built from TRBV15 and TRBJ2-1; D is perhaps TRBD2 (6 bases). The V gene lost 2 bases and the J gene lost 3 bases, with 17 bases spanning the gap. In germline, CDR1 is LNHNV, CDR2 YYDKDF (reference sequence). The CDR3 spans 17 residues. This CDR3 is CATSRPPGRGSYNEQFF. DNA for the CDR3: TGTGCCACCAGCAGACCCCCGGGGCGGGGCAGCTACAATGAGCAGTTCTTC.

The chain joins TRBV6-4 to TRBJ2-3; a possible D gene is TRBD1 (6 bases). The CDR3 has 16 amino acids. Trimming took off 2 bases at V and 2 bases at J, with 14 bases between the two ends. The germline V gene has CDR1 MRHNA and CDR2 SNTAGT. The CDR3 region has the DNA TGTGCCAGCAGTGACCTTAGGACAGTAGTCACAGATACGCAGTATTTT. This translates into CASSDLRTVVTDTQYF.

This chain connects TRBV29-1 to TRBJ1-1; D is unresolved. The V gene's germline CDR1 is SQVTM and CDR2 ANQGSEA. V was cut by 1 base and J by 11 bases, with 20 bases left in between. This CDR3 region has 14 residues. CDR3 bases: TGCAGCGTTGAAGTCCCAGGACTGTCCGGTTGGGCTTTCTTT. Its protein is CSVEVPGLSGWAFF.

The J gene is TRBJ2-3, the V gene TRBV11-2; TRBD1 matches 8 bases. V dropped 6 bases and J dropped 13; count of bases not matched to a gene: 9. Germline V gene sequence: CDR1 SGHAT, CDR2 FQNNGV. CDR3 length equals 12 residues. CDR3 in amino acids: CASRGSTTGEYF. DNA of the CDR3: TGTGCCAGCAGGGGTTCGACGACAGGGGAGTATTTT.